One and the same sample provided the 32 T cell receptor beta chains below, sequenced in a study of T cell repertoires in cytomegalovirus infection. One entry per CDR3 protein, called by TCRdb with MiXCR from the reads. The table records under 95,000 distinct CDR3 sequences, around 3.8% of them present only once. The sequenced sample consisted of PBMCs. The receptors were sampled from a human donor in good health (CMV status not recorded). Some clones in this sample may be carry-over from other donors' samples.

This clonotype was seen a single time. Possible read error: a much larger clone is one base away. The rearrangement joins TRBV12-3 or TRBV12-4 to TRBJ2-4, with a weak D call TRBD2 (6 bases). Trimming shortened V by 2 bases and J by 9 bases, and 11 bases separated the two germline ends. The CDR3 runs to 13 residues. CDR3 loop: CASSLSTGSIQYF. For the CDR3, the DNA is TGTGCCAGCAGTTTATCCACCGGGAGCATTCAGTACTTC.

There are many counts of this clonotype. CDR3 in DNA: TGTGCCAGTACCATCGGGACATTCGAAGCTTTCTTT. This translates into CASTIGTFEAFF. This sequence joins TRBV7-6 and TRBJ1-1; D perhaps matches TRBD1 (6 bases). V lost 9 bases, J lost 8 bases, and 16 bases lay in between. Germline values: CDR1 SGHVS, CDR2 FNYEAQ. This CDR3 is 12 amino acids long.

This clonotype was picked up many times. The V call is TRBV7-8, the J call TRBJ2-6; D perhaps matches TRBD2 (5 bases). CDR3 length equals 17 residues. The V end lost 1 base, the J end lost 0 bases, and 10 bases lay between the germline ends. Germline CDR1 reads SGHVS; CDR2 reads FQNEAQ. The CDR3 DNA reads TGTGCCAGCAGCTTAGGGACTCTCAGCTCTGGGGCCAACGTCCTGACTTTC. It encodes CASSLGTLSSGANVLTF.

This clonotype has a count of ten or more. The chain joins TRBV2 to TRBJ1-1; TRBD1 is a possible D gene (5 bases). Trimming pared 6 bases from V and 7 bases from J, leaving 12 bases between. Germline loops: CDR1 SNHLY, CDR2 FYNNEI. CDR3 length: 12 residues. DNA of the CDR3: TGTGCCAGCAGAGAGAGGGGTGATGAAGCTTTCTTT. This encodes CASRERGDEAFF.

This clonotype has a count of ten or more. V and J are TRBV7-2 and TRBJ1-2; the D gene is possibly TRBD1 (5 bases). The CDR3 runs to 14 residues. CDR1 and CDR2 (germline): SGHTA, FQGNSA. V was trimmed by 3 bases and J by 4 bases, leaving 12 bases between them. In DNA form, the CDR3 reads TGTGCCAGCAGCTTGATGGGGCCGGGCTATGGCTACACCTTC. Translated: CASSLMGPGYGYTF.

This clonotype was seen at least ten times. J is TRBJ1-2 and V is TRBV6-6; D not certain. Germline loops: CDR1 MNHNY, CDR2 SVGAGI (reference sequence). V lost 6 bases and J lost 9, with 11 bases in between. The length of the CDR3 is 11 residues. The CDR3 protein is CASSRMGSYTF. DNA for the CDR3: TGTGCCAGCAGCCGGATGGGTAGCTACACCTTC.

As regards this clonotype: A much larger clone sits a single nucleotide away, making a read error possible. It is likely a read error, because the conserved phenylalanine at the end of the CDR3 is missing. The rearrangement joins TRBV4-3 to TRBJ2-5; 12 bases line up with TRBD2. CDR3 length: 16 residues. Germline V gives CDR1 LGHNA, CDR2 YSLEER. V gave up 4 bases and J gave up 4 bases; unmatched junction bases: 7. CDR3 loop: CASSPRLAGAGETQYL. As DNA, the CDR3 is TGCGCCAGCAGCCCTAGACTAGCGGGAGCTGGAGAGACCCAGTACCTC.

This rearrangement joins TRBV7-2 to TRBJ2-2; TRBD1 matches 7 bases. V lost 10 bases, J lost 2 bases, and 7 bases stayed unmatched. The CDR3 consists of 14 residues. Germline assignment: CDR1 SGHTA and CDR2 FQGNSA. CDR3 residues: CATRQGLNTGELFF. The DNA for the CDR3 is TGTGCCACCCGACAGGGTCTTAACACCGGGGAGCTGTTTTTT.

This clonotype was observed at least ten times. The chain joins TRBV7-6 to TRBJ2-3; 7 bases are shared with TRBD2. This CDR3 contains 16 residues. Germline V lookup: CDR1 SGHVS, CDR2 FNYEAQ. The V and J ends lost 0 bases and 1 base, in that order; junction bases with no gene match: 4. The CDR3 sequence is CASSLAGSGGTDTQYF. The CDR3 region has the DNA TGTGCCAGCAGCTTAGCGGGGAGCGGGGGCACAGATACGCAGTATTTT.

This clonotype occurred many times. V gene TRBV5-4 combines with J gene TRBJ2-1, with D unresolved. Germline assignment: CDR1 SGHNT and CDR2 YYREEE (reference sequence). CDR3 length equals 14 residues. Trimming pared 2 bases from V and 2 bases from J, leaving 8 bases between. The CDR3 bases are TGTGCCAGCAGCTTAGTAACTACCTACAATGAGCAGTTCTTC. It translates to CASSLVTTYNEQFF.

In this sample, this clonotype turned up many times. This chain joins TRBV11-3 and TRBJ2-2, with D unresolved. The length of the CDR3 is 13 residues. V lost 5 bases to trimming and J lost 7 bases, with 11 bases between them. Germline CDR1 reads SGHNT; CDR2 reads YENEEA. The CDR3, as DNA: TGTGCCAGCAGCCCCTTCACCGTCGGGGAGCTGTTTTTT. Translating gives CASSPFTVGELFF.

This clonotype was picked up many times. The chain has TRBV7-2 and TRBJ1-5, with 8 positions matching TRBD1. CDR3 length equals 16 residues. CDR1 SGHTA and CDR2 FQGNSA come from the germline V gene. The ends lost 2 bases at V and 5 bases at J; junction bases unmatched: 8. DNA for the CDR3: TGTGCCAGCAGCTTAAGGACAGGGTTCCAAGATCAGCCCCAGCATTTT. Encoded protein: CASSLRTGFQDQPQHF.

This clonotype came up many times. The rearrangement uses TRBV7-6 and TRBJ1-1; no reliable D call. The CDR3 spans 15 residues. CDR1 and CDR2 from the germline V gene are SGHVS and FNYEAQ. V was clipped by 2 bases and J by 4 bases, with 14 bases between them. The CDR3 is CASSLNRRFITEAFF. The CDR3 nucleotides are TGTGCCAGCAGCTTAAATCGGAGATTCATCACTGAAGCTTTCTTT.

This clonotype is medium-sized within its sample. The chain couples TRBV7-8 to TRBJ1-4, with unresolved D. Trimming took off 1 base at V and 8 bases at J, with 14 bases between the two ends. The CDR3 loop spans 15 amino acids. The V gene's germline CDR1 is SGHVS and CDR2 FQNEAQ. The CDR3 sequence: CASSLGIDRGEKLFF. The CDR3 coding sequence is TGTGCCAGCAGCTTAGGGATAGATCGAGGGGAAAAACTGTTTTTT.

This clonotype was picked up many times. J is TRBJ2-3 and V is TRBV7-2; D is undetermined. Germline V gene data show CDR1 as SGHTA and CDR2 as FQGNSA. This CDR3 contains 15 residues. The V gene lost 3 bases and the J gene lost 0 bases, with 10 bases spanning the gap. The CDR3 DNA reads as TGTGCCAGCAGCTTCGACGGTCCTAGCACAGATACGCAGTATTTT. This sequence encodes CASSFDGPSTDTQYF.

This clonotype was counted ten times or more. The chain is built from TRBV12-3 or TRBV12-4 and TRBJ1-2; D is possibly TRBD1 (6 bases). The CDR3 runs 13 residues. The ends were cut back, 3 bases at V and 6 bases at J, with 11 bases in the middle. The DNA for the CDR3 is TGTGCCAGCAGTTTTGTGGGGGCGGATGGCTACACCTTC. This encodes CASSFVGADGYTF.

This clonotype was found many times. The chain recombines TRBV7-9 with TRBJ2-2, with 14 bases lining up with TRBD2. The CDR3 runs to 16 residues. Losses at the gene ends were 5 bases for V and 11 bases for J; bases not matched to a gene: 10. The germline V gene encodes CDR1 SEHNR and CDR2 FQNEAQ (reference sequence). The CDR3, as DNA: TGTGCCAGCAGCCCTGGACTAGCGGGGGGCTCCCAAGAGCTGTTTTTT. Protein: CASSPGLAGGSQELFF.

In DNA form, the CDR3 reads TGTGCCAGCAGCTTAGCGAAGGCTAGCGTGAACAATGAGCAGTTCTTC. This translates into CASSLAKASVNNEQFF. The chain links TRBV7-2 to TRBJ2-1, with D perhaps matching TRBD2 (6 bases). Trimming shortened V by 0 bases and J by 5 bases, and 14 bases separated the two germline ends. This CDR3 region has 16 residues. Germline loops: CDR1 SGHTA, CDR2 FQGNSA. The variable domain in full, completed from reference TRBV7-2 and TRBJ2-1, reads GAGVSQSPSNKVTEKGKDVELRCDPISGHTALYWYRQSLGQGLEFLIYFQGNSAPDKSGLPSDRFSAERTGGSVSTLTIQRTQQEDSAVYLCASSLAKASVNNEQFFGPGTRLTVL.

This clonotype was seen repeatedly, ten times or more. The V and J genes are TRBV7-2 and TRBJ1-2; possibly TRBD1 for D (5 bases). The CDR3 sequence is 14 residues long. Trimming stripped 3 bases from V and 5 bases from J, with 13 bases between. Germline CDR1 is SGHTA and CDR2 is FQGNSA. CDR3 coding DNA: TGTGCCAGCAGCTTTTCGACAGATACATATGGCTACACCTTC. Protein: CASSFSTDTYGYTF.

This clonotype was detected ten times or more. The chain links TRBV7-6 to TRBJ1-2; 8 bases line up with TRBD1. Germline CDR1 SGHVS, CDR2 FNYEAQ. Trimming at V came to 1 base and at J to 10 bases, leaving 8 bases not matched to a gene. The CDR3 extends over 14 amino acids. This CDR3 is CASSLDRTGRDYTF. The CDR3 region has the DNA TGTGCCAGCAGCTTAGATCGGACAGGGAGGGACTACACCTTC.

Points on this clonotype: This may be a read error: a much more frequent sequence differs by one nucleotide. The V and J genes are TRBV7-2 and TRBJ1-2, with D perhaps matching TRBD1 (5 bases). The germline V gene encodes CDR1 SGHTA and CDR2 FQGNSA. Trimming shortened V by 2 bases and J by 8 bases, and 12 bases separated the two germline ends. The CDR3 is made up of 13 amino acids. The CDR3 sequence: CASSLPAGPGYTF. CDR3 in DNA: TGTGCCAGCAGCTTACCGGCGGGGCCGGGCTACACCTTC.

Remarks on this clonotype: A much larger clone differs from this one at a single base, so this may be a read error. Because it lacks the conserved phenylalanine or tryptophan at the end, this CDR3 is likely a read error. V and J are TRBV9 and TRBJ2-4; D is perhaps TRBD1 (5 bases). Trimming took off 0 bases at V and 3 bases at J, with 7 bases between the two ends. The germline gives CDR1 SGDLS, CDR2 YYNGEE. The CDR3 is 14 amino acids. The CDR3 protein is CASSVGGGKNIQYL. CDR3 DNA: TGTGCCAGCAGCGTAGGGGGCGGCAAAAACATTCAGTACCTC.

This clonotype was found many times. The chain has TRBV7-2 and TRBJ2-1; D tentatively reads TRBD1 or TRBD2 (5 bases each). The CDR3 is 12 residues long. Germline V gene sequence: CDR1 SGHTA, CDR2 FQGNSA. V lost 2 bases to trimming and J lost 15 bases, with 14 bases between them. Here the CDR3 DNA reads TGTGCCAGCAGCTTATCGGGACCCCGCTTGTTCTTC. It translates to CASSLSGPRLFF.

This clonotype came up many times. The V and J genes are TRBV7-2 and TRBJ1-2; D not resolved. Trimming cost V 5 bases and J 2 bases, with 12 bases left between them. CDR3 length equals 14 residues. Germline CDR1 reads SGHTA; CDR2 reads FQGNSA. The CDR3 DNA is TGTGCCAGCAGCCCTCGACCCAGGAACTATGGCTACACCTTC. Translating it yields CASSPRPRNYGYTF.

This clonotype occurred many times. The chain couples TRBV28 to TRBJ2-1; 12 nucleotides match TRBD2. Germline-derived CDR1 and CDR2 are MDHEN and SYDVKM. The length of the CDR3 is 16 residues. V dropped 6 bases and J dropped 1; count of bases not matched to a gene: 4. The CDR3 region has the DNA TGTGCCAGCAGGACTAGCGGGAGAGGATCCTACAATGAGCAGTTCTTC. Its protein product is CASRTSGRGSYNEQFF.

This clonotype was recorded many times. The chain combines TRBV7-2 with TRBJ1-2; tentatively, D is TRBD1 (5 bases). Germline V gene data show CDR1 as SGHTA and CDR2 as FQGNSA. The CDR3 runs to 13 residues. The ends were cut back, 4 bases at V and 5 bases at J, with 11 bases in the middle. CDR3 nucleotides: TGTGCCAGCAGCTCCCCGAAGGGGTATGGCTACACCTTC. Amino acids: CASSSPKGYGYTF.

Worth noting for this clonotype: A much larger clone sits a single nucleotide away, making a read error possible. Since no conserved phenylalanine or tryptophan closes the CDR3, a read error is the likely cause. V and J are TRBV20-1 and TRBJ1-1; D remains unclear. The length of the CDR3 is 13 residues. Germline V gives CDR1 DFQATT, CDR2 SNEGSKA (reference sequence). V was pared by 3 bases and J by 7 bases, with 15 bases between. In nucleotides, the CDR3 is TGCAGTGCTAGTCCCAGTCTTTCAGGTGAAGCTTTCCTT. It translates to CSASPSLSGEAFL.

This clonotype was counted many times. The chain uses TRBV12-5 and TRBJ1-4; D call uncertain. This CDR3 spans 9 amino acids. Germline values: CDR1 LGHNT, CDR2 FRNRAP. CDR3 residues: CATNEKLFF. The CDR3 DNA reads as TGTGCCACCAATGAAAAACTGTTTTTT.

This clonotype was picked up many times. V and J are TRBV10-2 and TRBJ1-1; D perhaps matches TRBD1 (5 bases). The CDR3 consists of 14 residues. Trimming stripped 2 bases from V and 5 bases from J, with 12 bases between. CDR1 is WSHSY and CDR2 is SAAADI in the germline V gene. CDR3 protein: CASSEVGGGTEAFF. CDR3 DNA sequence: TGCGCCAGCAGTGAGGTGGGGGGTGGTACTGAAGCTTTCTTT.

This sequence joins TRBV10-3 and TRBJ2-3, with no clear D. This CDR3 contains 10 residues. With 10 bases removed from V and 5 bases from J, the gap between germline ends came to 7 bases. The germline V gene encodes CDR1 ENHRY and CDR2 SYGVKD. The CDR3 spells CATGIDTQYF. CDR3 nucleotide sequence: TGTGCCACCGGTATAGATACGCAGTATTTT.

This clonotype has ten or more counts. The chain recombines TRBV28 with TRBJ2-2; the match to TRBD1 covers 10 bases. In germline, CDR1 is MDHEN, CDR2 SYDVKM. The CDR3 is made up of 15 amino acids. V shed 4 bases, J shed 4 bases, and the junction held 3 bases outside the gene matches. The CDR3 coding sequence is TGTGCCAGCAGTTCCGGGACAGGGGCCACCGGGGAGCTGTTTTTT. It codes for CASSSGTGATGELFF. The full variable domain, with the rest looked up from reference TRBV28 and TRBJ2-2, is DVKVTQSSRYLVKRTGEKVFLECVQDMDHENMFWYRQDPGLGLRLIYFSYDVKMKEKGDIPEGYSVSREKKERFSLILESASTNQTSMYLCASSSGTGATGELFFGEGSRLTVL.

This clonotype has ten or more counts. The V gene is TRBV7-8, the J gene TRBJ1-3; D is ambiguous. The CDR3 has 17 amino acids. V gave up 5 bases and J gave up 0 bases, with 17 bases separating them. Germline values: CDR1 SGHVS, CDR2 FQNEAQ. The CDR3 is CASSRLQDRYSGNTIYF. CDR3 nucleotides: TGTGCCAGCAGCCGCCTCCAGGACCGGTACTCTGGAAACACCATATATTTT.